The 17 T cell receptor beta chains listed next were all sequenced from one sample in a study of blood T cell repertoires in COVID-19. Assay used: immunoSEQ multiplex PCR; TCRdb lists only in-frame clones, some missing. In the table there are about 380,000 clones, more than 70% of which are singletons. Sequences were obtained from PBMCs or T cells enriched from blood (not recorded which). These receptors were collected from a woman aged 18 to 35 who had recovered from COVID-19.

The J gene is TRBJ2-7, the V gene TRBV30; D is undetermined. V was trimmed by 0 bases and J by 7 bases, leaving 10 bases between them. The CDR3 length is 12 residues. From germline, CDR1 is GTSNPN and CDR2 SVGIG (reference sequence). CDR3 DNA: TGTGCCTGGAGTGTACCCCCGGGTGAGCAGTACTTC. Translation gives CAWSVPPGEQYF.

The chain employs TRBV3-1 (or the pseudogene TRBV3-2) and TRBJ1-2, with D hard to call. CDR1 LGHDT and CDR2 YNNKEL come from the germline V gene (reference sequence). The CDR3 consists of 13 residues. The ends were cut back, 3 bases at V and 7 bases at J, with 12 bases in the middle. In DNA form, the CDR3 reads TGTGCCAGCAGCCAGAGGGCTGGGATTGGCTACACCTTC. It encodes CASSQRAGIGYTF.

The rearrangement joins TRBV5-6 to TRBJ2-7; the D is unclear. The CDR3 contains 12 residues. CDR1 and CDR2 from the germline V gene are SGHDT and YYEEEE. Trimming pared 4 bases from V and 4 bases from J, leaving 9 bases between. CDR3 DNA: TGTGCCAGCAGCAAACGGTTTTACGAGCAGTACTTC. It is translated as CASSKRFYEQYF.

V gene TRBV19 combines with J gene TRBJ2-2; the D gene is possibly TRBD1 (6 bases). Germline V gene data show CDR1 as LNHDA and CDR2 as SQIVND (reference sequence). V was shortened by 7 bases and J by 0 bases, with 15 bases between the two germline ends. The CDR3 contains 16 residues. This chain's CDR3 is CASKMDRSTNTGELFF. Here the CDR3 DNA reads TGTGCCAGTAAAATGGACAGATCTACGAACACCGGGGAGCTGTTTTTT.

This chain connects TRBV27 to TRBJ2-1; perhaps TRBD2 as D (6 bases). The CDR3 runs 17 residues. Germline CDR1 is MNHEY and CDR2 is SMNVEV (reference sequence). V dropped 5 bases and J dropped 3 bases, with 20 bases sitting between them. Here the CDR3 reads CASSLMGGRLHYNEQFF. In DNA form, the CDR3 reads TGTGCCAGCAGTCTTATGGGGGGTCGGCTCCACTACAATGAGCAGTTCTTC.

The rearrangement uses TRBV10-1 and TRBJ1-1; unclear D gene. Germline V gene data show CDR1 as WNHNN and CDR2 as SYGVQD (reference sequence). The ends were cut back, 3 bases at V and 6 bases at J, with 11 bases in the middle. CDR3 length: 13 amino acids. CDR3 amino acids: CASSDEGSPEAFF. CDR3 in DNA: TGCGCCAGCAGTGACGAGGGTTCACCTGAAGCTTTCTTT.

The rearrangement uses TRBV29-1 and TRBJ1-2; D uncertain. Germline CDR1 reads SQVTM; CDR2 reads ANQGSEA. The CDR3 loop spans 14 amino acids. V lost 3 bases and J lost 3, with 14 bases in between. The CDR3 DNA reads TGCAGCGTTGACGGGAGGGCAGGTTACTATGGCTACACCTTC. This translates into CSVDGRAGYYGYTF.

The chain combines TRBV5-1 with TRBJ1-6, with D perhaps TRBD1 (5 bases). V lost 0 bases and J lost 9, with 16 bases in between. CDR3 length equals 16 residues. Germline-derived CDR1 and CDR2 are SGHRS and YFSETQ. Here the CDR3 DNA reads TGCGCCAGCAGCTTGGCCGGTACAGGATTTGGTTCACCCCTCCACTTT. Residues: CASSLAGTGFGSPLHF.

This chain links TRBV10-3 with TRBJ2-7, with D possibly being TRBD2 (6 bases). V was trimmed by 0 bases and J by 3 bases, leaving 15 bases between them. The CDR3 length is 16 residues. Germline V lookup: CDR1 ENHRY, CDR2 SYGVKD. This CDR3 is CAISESGVGGGYEQYF. DNA of the CDR3: TGTGCCATCAGTGAGTCAGGTGTGGGGGGTGGCTACGAGCAGTACTTC.

A word on this clone: At the DNA level, this CDR3 is encoded by other sequences in the same sample as well. The rearrangement joins TRBV19 to TRBJ1-2; 9 nucleotides line up with TRBD1. J lost 8 bases, V lost 5 bases, and 6 bases had no gene match. The CDR3 spans 13 residues. Germline CDR1 LNHDA, CDR2 SQIVND (reference sequence). The CDR3 sequence: CASSVTGGGGYTF. Written as DNA, the CDR3 is TGTGCCAGTAGTGTAACAGGGGGCGGAGGCTACACCTTC.

V usage is TRBV11-2 and J usage is TRBJ1-6; no definite D call. Germline lookup yields CDR1 SGHAT and CDR2 FQNNGV. This CDR3 is 13 amino acids long. V lost 3 bases and J lost 10, with 10 bases in between. This CDR3 is CASSLQITSPLHF. CDR3 DNA sequence: TGTGCCAGCAGCTTGCAGATCACATCACCCCTCCACTTT.

The V gene is TRBV5-1, the J gene TRBJ2-7, with 7 bases aligning to TRBD1. V gave up 0 bases and J gave up 4 bases; unmatched junction bases: 4. Germline lookup yields CDR1 SGHRS and CDR2 YFSETQ. The CDR3 length is 14 residues. CDR3 sequence: CASSLEGAEYEQYF. The CDR3 DNA reads TGCGCCAGCAGCTTGGAGGGGGCGGAGTACGAGCAGTACTTC.

This clone was detected only once. The genes are TRBV2 and TRBJ1-5, with D uncertain. Germline-derived CDR1 and CDR2 are SNHLY and FYNNEI. The V end was cut by 4 bases, the J end by 6 bases, with 10 bases between. The CDR3 extends over 13 amino acids. As DNA, the CDR3 is TGTGCCAGCAGTGGTACGGAGGCTCAGCCCCAGCATTTT. Its translation is CASSGTEAQPQHF.

This clone has more than one count but fewer than ten. At one end, the junction sequence differs from germline, possibly due to a read error. The V gene is TRBV13, the J gene TRBJ2-7; 7 bases are shared with TRBD2. The CDR3 consists of 12 residues. Germline V gene sequence: CDR1 PRHDT, CDR2 FYEKMQ (reference sequence). The CDR3 sequence is CASSFAGSRTSF. In nucleotides, the CDR3 is TGTGCCAGCAGCTTCGCGGGCTCACGGACTAGCTTC.

This sequence joins TRBV4-1 and TRBJ1-4, with 10 bases fitting TRBD1. The trim removed 4 bases at V and 0 bases at J, leaving 2 bases unmatched. In germline, CDR1 is MGHRA, CDR2 YSYEKL. The length of the CDR3 is 16 residues. The CDR3 DNA follows: TGCGCCAGCAGCCTCGGGACAGGGGCAACTAATGAAAAACTGTTTTTT. As protein: CASSLGTGATNEKLFF.

This sequence joins TRBV9 and TRBJ2-7; TRBD1 aligns across 8 bases. The germline gives CDR1 SGDLS, CDR2 YYNGEE. V trimming: 3 bases; J trimming: 0 bases; junction bases outside the gene matches: 8. This CDR3 is built from 16 residues. In DNA form, the CDR3 reads TGTGCCAGCAGCGCTGGGACAGGCGAAAGCTCCTACGAGCAGTACTTC. Translated, it gives CASSAGTGESSYEQYF.

V and J are TRBV13 and TRBJ1-5; tentatively, D is TRBD1 (6 bases). Germline-derived CDR1 and CDR2 are PRHDT and FYEKMQ (reference sequence). The V and J ends lost 0 bases and 4 bases respectively, with 16 bases between them. This CDR3 region has 17 residues. The CDR3: CASSLGGRGAPNQPQHF. CDR3 in DNA: TGTGCCAGCAGCTTAGGTGGCAGGGGAGCCCCTAATCAGCCCCAGCATTTT.